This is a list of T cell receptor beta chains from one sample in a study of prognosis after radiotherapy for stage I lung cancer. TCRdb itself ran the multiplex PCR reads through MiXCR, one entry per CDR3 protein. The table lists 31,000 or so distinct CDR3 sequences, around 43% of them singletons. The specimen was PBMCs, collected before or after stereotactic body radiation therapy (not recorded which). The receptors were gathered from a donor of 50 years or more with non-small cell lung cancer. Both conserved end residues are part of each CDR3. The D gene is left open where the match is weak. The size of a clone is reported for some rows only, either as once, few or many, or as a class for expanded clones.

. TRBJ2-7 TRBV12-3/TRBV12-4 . TGTGCCAGCATTTTAGGAGTACCGTCCGTCGAGCAGTACTTC CASILGVPSVEQYF
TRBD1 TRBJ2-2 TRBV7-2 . TGTGCCAGCAGCTTAGGGGACAGGGGAAACACCGGGGAGCTGTTTTTT CASSLGDRGNTGELFF
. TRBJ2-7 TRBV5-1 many TGCGCCAGCAGCTTCCGGGACCGAGTCGGCGAGCAGTACTTC CASSFRDRVGEQYF
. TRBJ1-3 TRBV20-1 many TGCAGTGCTACCAGACAGACCTCTGGAAACACCATATATTTT CSATRQTSGNTIYF
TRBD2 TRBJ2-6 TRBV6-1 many TGTGCCAGCAGTACCCTGGGACTAGCGACCTACTCTGGGGCCAACGTCCTGACTTTC CASSTLGLATYSGANVLTF
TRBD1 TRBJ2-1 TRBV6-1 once TGTGCCAGCAGGGGGGACAGGGGGACATACTACAATGAGCAGTTCTTC CASRGDRGTYYNEQFF
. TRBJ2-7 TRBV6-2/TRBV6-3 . TGTGCCAGCACCCCTGAGTGGACAAGATCTTCCTACGAGCAGTACTTC CASTPEWTRSSYEQYF
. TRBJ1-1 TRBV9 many TGTGCCAGCAGCGCACAGGGTGGGAACACTGAAGCTTTCTTT CASSAQGGNTEAFF
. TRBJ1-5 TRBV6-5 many TGTGCCAGCAGTTACTCGTTCTTTAGTGCTCAGCCCCAGCATTTT CASSYSFFSAQPQHF
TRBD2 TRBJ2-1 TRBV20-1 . TGCAGCGCTAGGGCTAGCGGGAGAAGTGAGCAGCTCTTC CSARASGRSEQLF
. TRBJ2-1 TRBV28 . TGTGCCAGCAGTTTTGGTGGGGGCGCGGGACGAGGTAGCGATGAGCAGTTCTTC CASSFGGGAGRGSDEQFF
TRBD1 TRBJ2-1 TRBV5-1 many TGCGCCAGCAGCTGGACAGGGGGAGAGCAGTTCTTC CASSWTGGEQFF
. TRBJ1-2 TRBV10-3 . TGTGCCATCATTGAGAGTACCGCAGCCAAACTTAACTATGGCTACACCTTC CAIIESTAAKLNYGYTF
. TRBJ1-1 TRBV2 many TGTGCCAGCAGTGAAATCGGGGTTTATGAAGCTTTCTTT CASSEIGVYEAFF
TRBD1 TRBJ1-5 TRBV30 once TGTGCCTGGAGCGACAGGGACGGTCAGCCCCAGCATTTT CAWSDRDGQPQHF
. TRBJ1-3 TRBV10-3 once TGTGCCATCATTGAGGGAATGTGGGAAAACACCATATATTTT CAIIEGMWENTIYF
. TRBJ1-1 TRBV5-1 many TGCGCCAGCAGCTTGGCTGGGGGGCTGGACACTGAAGCTTTCTTT CASSLAGGLDTEAFF
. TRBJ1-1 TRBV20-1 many TGCAGTGCTAGTTTGGCGGAGTCCTACGCTTTCTTT CSASLAESYAFF
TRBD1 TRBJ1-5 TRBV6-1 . TGTGCCAGCAGTCTCGTTCATTTTAGCGGGACAGGGCGTCATTTT CASSLVHFSGTGRHF
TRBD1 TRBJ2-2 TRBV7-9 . TGTGCCGGCAAGGACAGGGGTTTCACCGGGGAGCTGTTTTTT CAGKDRGFTGELFF
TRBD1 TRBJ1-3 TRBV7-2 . TGTGCCAGCAGCTTAGCACAGGGGGCTGCTGGAAACACCATATATTTT CASSLAQGAAGNTIYF
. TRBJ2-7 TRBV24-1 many TGTGCCACCAGTGAGGGGCAGGCTTACTCCTACGAGCAGTACTTC CATSEGQAYSYEQYF
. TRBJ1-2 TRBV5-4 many TGTGCCAGCAGCCCGGACCAGGGGAGAGGCTATGGCTACACCTTC CASSPDQGRGYGYTF
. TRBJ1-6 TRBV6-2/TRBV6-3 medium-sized TGTGCCAGCAGGACGGGATGGGATTCACCCCTCCACTTT CASRTGWDSPLHF
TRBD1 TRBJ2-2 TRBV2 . TGTGCCAGCAGTTTAAGGACAGGGAACACCGGGGAGCTGTTTTTT CASSLRTGNTGELFF
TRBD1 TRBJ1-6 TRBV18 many TGTGCCAGCTCACCCGGGACAGGGGGCGGATCACCCCTCCACTTT CASSPGTGGGSPLHF
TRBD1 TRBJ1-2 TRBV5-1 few TGCGCCAGCAGCTCCGGACAGGGCGGTTATGGCTACACCTTC CASSSGQGGYGYTF